The 28 T cell receptor beta chains below all came from one sample that was sequenced in a study of blood T cells in healthy people across ages. PCR was performed a second time for about 7 to 11 cycles using a sample-barcoded 5' primer and a J-beta primer mix. MiXCR, applied by TCRdb to the 5' RACE reads, yields one record per CDR3 protein. The table has hundreds of thousands of distinct CDR3 sequences, around 45% seen once. Source material: blood. Every receptor here comes from a woman in her fifties or sixties in good health.

The gene calls are TRBV20-1 and TRBJ2-4; D perhaps matches TRBD1 (5 bases). With the DNA end fitting TRBJ2-7 better, the J assignment may be wrong. Germline V lookup: CDR1 DFQATT, CDR2 SNEGSKA (reference sequence). This CDR3 comprises 13 residues. DNA for the CDR3: TGCAGTGCTAGAGTCTGGCAGGGCTACGAGCAGTACTTC. It encodes CSARVWQGYEQYF.

This chain links TRBV11-2 with TRBJ2-1; D possibly corresponds to TRBD1 (6 bases). Germline V gene data show CDR1 as SGHAT and CDR2 as FQNNGV. The CDR3 has 11 amino acids. Deletions cut 8 bases from V and 6 bases from J, with 8 bases between. CDR3 coding DNA: TGTGCCAGCGCAGGGGTCAATGAGCAGTTCTTC. It is translated as CASAGVNEQFF.

The chain carries TRBV29-1 and TRBJ1-5; D is unclear. This CDR3 region has 13 residues. Germline V gene sequence: CDR1 SQVTM, CDR2 ANQGSEA. V was clipped by 4 bases and J by 2 bases, with 9 bases between them. The CDR3 coding sequence is TGCAGCGTTGCTATAGCTGGCAATCAGCCCCAGCATTTT. This translates into CSVAIAGNQPQHF.

This clonotype occurred a few times. The chain combines TRBV20-1 with TRBJ2-1; the D gene is possibly TRBD2 (7 bases). The CDR3 is 15 residues long. Germline V gene sequence: CDR1 DFQATT, CDR2 SNEGSKA (reference sequence). Between the trimmed V and J ends, which lost 0 bases and 7 bases, there was a span of 16 bases. Here the CDR3 DNA reads TGCAGTGCTAGAGAACCGGGGGGCACGGGTAATGAGCAGTTCTTC. Translated: CSAREPGGTGNEQFF.

The J gene is TRBJ2-1, the V gene TRBV10-3; 8 nucleotides line up with TRBD2. Germline V gene sequence: CDR1 ENHRY, CDR2 SYGVKD. With 7 bases clipped from V and 3 bases from J, the junction kept 2 bases outside the gene matches. This CDR3 comprises 13 residues. CDR3 region: CAITSGLYNEQFF. The CDR3 bases are TGTGCCATCACTAGCGGGCTCTACAATGAGCAGTTCTTC.

The chain combines TRBV4-2 with TRBJ2-3; a possible D gene is TRBD1 (5 bases). The germline V gene encodes CDR1 LGHNA and CDR2 YNFKEQ. V gave up 5 bases and J gave up 3 bases, with 15 bases separating them. The CDR3 contains 15 residues. In DNA form, the CDR3 reads TGTGCCAGCAGCACCTGGCAGGGTGTAACAGATACGCAGTATTTT. Protein product: CASSTWQGVTDTQYF.

The chain carries TRBV6-5 and TRBJ2-1; 11 bases fit TRBD2. Trimming at V came to 2 bases and at J to 8 bases, leaving 5 bases not matched to a gene. CDR3 length: 15 residues. Per the germline V gene, CDR1 is MNHEY and CDR2 is SVGAGI. The CDR3 region is CASSYRLAGRDEQFF. CDR3 sequence (DNA): TGTGCCAGCAGTTACCGACTAGCGGGAAGGGATGAGCAGTTCTTC.

The chain couples TRBV2 to TRBJ1-1; D not certain. The germline V gene has CDR1 SNHLY and CDR2 FYNNEI. V was clipped by 6 bases and J by 0 bases, with 11 bases between them. The CDR3 has 14 residues. The CDR3 sequence: CASRDRTMNTEAFF. The DNA of the CDR3 is TGTGCCAGCAGGGACCGTACCATGAACACTGAAGCTTTCTTT.

This chain connects TRBV6-6 to TRBJ1-1; D is possibly TRBD1 (6 bases). The V and J ends lost 2 bases and 1 base respectively, with 14 bases between them. Germline CDR1 and CDR2: MNHNY and SVGAGI (reference sequence). This CDR3 is built from 16 residues. CDR3 loop: CASSYNRGQGNTEAFF. In DNA form, the CDR3 reads TGTGCCAGCAGTTACAATCGGGGGCAGGGGAACACTGAAGCTTTCTTT.

This clonotype showed up many times. The chain recombines TRBV20-1 with TRBJ2-3; tentatively, D is TRBD2 (5 bases). The CDR3 loop spans 11 amino acids. CDR1 DFQATT and CDR2 SNEGSKA come from the germline V gene (reference sequence). Trimming cost V 6 bases and J 4 bases, with 8 bases left between them. The CDR3 spells CSAGAADTQYF. CDR3 sequence (DNA): TGCAGTGCGGGAGCGGCAGATACGCAGTATTTT.

In DNA form, the CDR3 reads TGTGCCAGCAGCTTAGTCCTAGGATACAATGAGCAGTTCTTC. It translates to CASSLVLGYNEQFF. The rearrangement joins TRBV7-2 to TRBJ2-1; no definite D call. Germline V gives CDR1 SGHTA, CDR2 FQGNSA. The CDR3 consists of 14 residues. Deletions cut 1 base from V and 4 bases from J, with 8 bases between.

The gene calls are TRBV30 and TRBJ2-1; no reliable D call. The V and J ends lost 1 base and 4 bases respectively, with 11 bases between them. This CDR3 is 14 amino acids long. The V gene's germline CDR1 is GTSNPN and CDR2 SVGIG (reference sequence). CDR3 loop: CAWSGKAEYNEQFF. The DNA for the CDR3 is TGTGCCTGGAGTGGAAAGGCGGAATACAATGAGCAGTTCTTC.

This clonotype was counted a single time. The gene calls are TRBV7-2 and TRBJ1-4; TRBD1 agrees at 9 bases. The trim removed 5 bases at V and 7 bases at J, leaving 11 bases unmatched. Germline V gives CDR1 SGHTA, CDR2 FQGNSA. The CDR3 loop spans 16 amino acids. CDR3 residues: CASSQTGTGLSEKLFF. CDR3 nucleotide sequence: TGTGCCAGCAGCCAGACCGGGACAGGGCTCAGTGAAAAACTGTTTTTT.

The CDR3 sequence is CSATNRGSGRVDTQYF. The CDR3 DNA reads TGCAGTGCTACAAACAGAGGGAGCGGGAGGGTAGATACGCAGTATTTT. This chain links TRBV20-1 with TRBJ2-3; 10 bases align to TRBD2. CDR3 length: 16 amino acids. Germline values: CDR1 DFQATT, CDR2 SNEGSKA (reference sequence). V was clipped by 4 bases and J by 5 bases; unmatched bases: 12.

This clonotype has at least ten counts. The rearrangement links TRBV4-3 to TRBJ2-7, with 10 nucleotides matching TRBD2. V shed 1 base, J shed 3 bases, and the junction held 6 bases outside the gene matches. Germline lookup yields CDR1 LGHNA and CDR2 YSLEER. The CDR3 is 16 residues long. The CDR3 DNA sequence: TGCGCCAGCAGCCAAGGATCGCTAGCGGGAGTCTACGAGCAGTACTTC. As protein: CASSQGSLAGVYEQYF.

The sample holds a few counts of this clonotype. This chain joins TRBV18 and TRBJ1-6, with 9 bases identical to TRBD1. Germline CDR1 KGHSH, CDR2 LQKENI. The junction had 3 bases not matched to a gene; V was cut back by 3 bases and J by 9 bases. The CDR3 sequence is 14 residues long. CDR3 loop: CASSPGTGISPLHF. DNA of the CDR3: TGTGCCAGCTCACCCGGGACAGGGATTTCACCCCTCCACTTT.

This clonotype was detected only a few times. The chain couples TRBV2 to TRBJ2-1, with 11 positions matching TRBD1. This CDR3 spans 13 amino acids. Germline V gives CDR1 SNHLY, CDR2 FYNNEI. Unmatched junction bases numbered 6, after V lost 7 bases and J lost 10 bases. CDR3 sequence: CASNGQGAGEQFF. The CDR3 DNA sequence: TGTGCCAGCAATGGACAGGGGGCAGGCGAGCAGTTCTTC.

V usage is TRBV20-1 and J usage is TRBJ2-3, with D possibly being TRBD1 or TRBD2 (5 bases each). V was shortened by 5 bases and J by 5 bases, with 14 bases between the two germline ends. The CDR3 sequence is 13 residues long. Germline V lookup: CDR1 DFQATT, CDR2 SNEGSKA (reference sequence). As DNA, the CDR3 is TGCAGTGCTCTCGAGGGGTGGCAAGATACGCAGTATTTT. Amino acids: CSALEGWQDTQYF.

This clonotype was found once. V and J are TRBV25-1 and TRBJ2-4; 11 nucleotides match TRBD2. The V segment lost 7 bases and the J segment 1 base; nucleotides outside the gene matches: 3. The CDR3 length is 15 residues. Germline CDR1 and CDR2: MGHDK and SYGVNS. In nucleotides, the CDR3 is TGTGCCAGCATGGCTAGCGGGAGGGCCAAAAACATTCAGTACTTC. Its translation: CASMASGRAKNIQYF.

The genes are TRBV2 and TRBJ2-5; the D gene is possibly TRBD1 (6 bases). The CDR3 length is 13 residues. The germline V gene has CDR1 SNHLY and CDR2 FYNNEI. Trimming left V 3 bases short and J 11 bases short, with 16 bases between. The CDR3 nucleotides are TGTGCCAGCAGTGACTACAAACAGGGTCGGCAGTACTTC. It encodes CASSDYKQGRQYF. Filled out from reference TRBV2 and TRBJ2-5, the complete variable domain reads EPEVTQTPSHQVTQMGQEVILRCVPISNHLYFYWYRQILGQKVEFLVSFYNNEISEKSEIFDDQFSVERPDGSNFTLKIRSTKLEDSAMYFCASSDYKQGRQYFGPGTRLLVL.

The chain is built from TRBV5-1 and TRBJ2-5, with 9 positions matching TRBD1. Germline values: CDR1 SGHRS, CDR2 YFSETQ. Losses at the gene ends were 7 bases for V and 2 bases for J; bases not matched to a gene: 9. The CDR3 contains 15 residues. As DNA, the CDR3 is TGCGCCAGCGGCTGGACCGGGACAGGGCAAGAGACCCAGTACTTC. Translation gives CASGWTGTGQETQYF.

This clonotype was seen only a few times. Here the CDR3 DNA reads TGTGCCAGCAGCGTAGATGGGCGGGAGAAAAACATTCAGTACTTC. Protein sequence: CASSVDGREKNIQYF. The genes are TRBV9 and TRBJ2-4; 7 nucleotides align to TRBD2. The CDR3 loop spans 15 amino acids. Germline V gene lookup returns CDR1 SGDLS and CDR2 YYNGEE. The V segment lost 0 bases and the J segment 4 bases; nucleotides outside the gene matches: 4.

J is TRBJ1-1 and V is TRBV29-1; tentatively, D is TRBD1 (6 bases). Germline CDR1 reads SQVTM; CDR2 reads ANQGSEA. The ends were cut back, 5 bases at V and 1 base at J, with 8 bases in the middle. This CDR3 has 12 amino acids. This CDR3 reads CSVPTGNTEAFF. The CDR3 DNA follows: TGCAGCGTTCCGACAGGGAACACTGAAGCTTTCTTT. The entire variable domain, with the rest obtained from reference TRBV29-1 and TRBJ1-1, is as follows: SAVISQKPSRDICQRGTSLTIQCQVDSQVTMMFWYRQQPGQSLTLIATANQGSEATYESGFVIDKFPISRPNLTFSTLTVSNMSPEDSSIYLCSVPTGNTEAFFGQGTRLTVV.

This sequence joins TRBV29-1 and TRBJ2-5, with a weak D call TRBD2 (6 bases). Germline values: CDR1 SQVTM, CDR2 ANQGSEA. With 3 bases removed from V and 5 bases from J, the gap between germline ends came to 16 bases. This CDR3 has 14 amino acids. This chain's CDR3 is CSVERSGEGETQYF. The CDR3 nucleotides are TGCAGCGTTGAGCGGTCGGGAGAGGGTGAGACCCAGTACTTC.

On this clonotype: The CDR3 ends on some other residue instead of the conserved phenylalanine or tryptophan, so this is likely a read error. The chain couples TRBV10-3 to TRBJ2-3; D gene unclear. Trimming pared 3 bases from V and 1 base from J, leaving 8 bases between. The CDR3 covers 14 residues. Germline V gives CDR1 ENHRY, CDR2 SYGVKD. In nucleotides, the CDR3 is TGTGCCATCAGTGAAGGGCGCGGCACAGATACGCAGTATTTA. The encoded protein is CAISEGRGTDTQYL.

V usage is TRBV28 and J usage is TRBJ2-4; D is tentatively TRBD1 or TRBD2 (5 bases each). From germline, CDR1 is MDHEN and CDR2 SYDVKM. Trimming left V 6 bases short and J 0 bases short, with 18 bases between. This CDR3 region has 17 residues. DNA of the CDR3: TGTGCCAGCAGACCCTTGTGGGGGTACTTAGCCAAAAACATTCAGTACTTC. The encoded protein is CASRPLWGYLAKNIQYF.

V usage is TRBV2 and J usage is TRBJ2-1; TRBD2 is a possible D gene (6 bases). CDR1 is SNHLY, CDR2 FYNNEI, per germline. Trimming cost V 6 bases and J 7 bases, with 13 bases left between them. The CDR3 consists of 13 residues. The CDR3 protein is CASSRTMRNEQFF. Written as DNA, the CDR3 is TGTGCCAGCAGCAGGACTATGCGGAATGAGCAGTTCTTC.

In this sample, this clonotype turned up once. The rearrangement links TRBV20-1 to TRBJ2-3, with 12 bases fitting TRBD2. Trimming cost V 3 bases and J 3 bases; bases outside gene matches: 4. CDR3 length equals 15 residues. Germline assignment: CDR1 DFQATT and CDR2 SNEGSKA (reference sequence). CDR3 in amino acids: CSASSTSGRTDTQYF. The CDR3 DNA sequence: TGCAGTGCTAGCTCGACTAGCGGGAGAACAGATACGCAGTATTTT.